Listed here are 29 T cell receptor beta chains from one sample, sequenced in a study of blood T cell repertoires in COVID-19. Assay: immunoSEQ multiplex PCR; the TCRdb copy retains only in-frame clones and omits some. This sample has around 100,000 clones, with 87% found just once. Material for sequencing was peripheral blood. The origin of the receptors is a man aged 25 to 40 in a cohort sampled during active COVID-19.

The sample holds one count of this clone. The chain combines TRBV5-4 with TRBJ2-3, with 14 bases fitting TRBD2. The CDR3 has 15 amino acids. V was pared by 2 bases and J by 6 bases, with 2 bases of the junction left unmatched. Germline assignment: CDR1 SGHNT and CDR2 YYREEE (reference sequence). The CDR3 coding sequence is TGTGCCAGCAGCTTACGACTAGCGGGGGGGGATACGCAGTATTTT. Translating gives CASSLRLAGGDTQYF.

The chain uses TRBV6-6 and TRBJ2-2; perhaps TRBD1 as D (6 bases). The germline CDR1 and CDR2 sequences are MNHNY and SVGAGI (reference sequence). The CDR3 runs to 14 residues. V was cut by 4 bases and J by 6 bases, with 12 bases left in between. The DNA for the CDR3 is TGTGCCAGCAGTTCTGGGGGCAGGGCCGGGGAGCTGTTTTTT. Residues: CASSSGGRAGELFF.

This chain uses TRBV18 with TRBJ2-6, with TRBD2 as a possible D gene (6 bases). CDR3 length: 16 amino acids. Germline V gene lookup returns CDR1 KGHSH and CDR2 LQKENI. Trimming removed 0 bases from V and 2 bases from J, with 8 bases in between. The DNA of the CDR3 is TGTGCCAGCTCACCACCACGGGGGACTGGGGCCAACGTCCTGACTTTC. It specifies CASSPPRGTGANVLTF. Using reference TRBV18 and TRBJ2-6 for the parts outside the CDR3, the full variable domain is NAGVMQNPRHLVRRRGQEARLRCSPMKGHSHVYWYRQLPEEGLKFMVYLQKENIIDESGMPKERFSAEFPKEGPSILRIQQVVRGDSAAYFCASSPPRGTGANVLTFGAGSRLTVL.

V gene TRBV7-3 combines with J gene TRBJ2-1; TRBD2 agrees at 10 bases. CDR1 and CDR2 (germline): SGHTA, FQGTGA. The CDR3 sequence is 14 residues long. The trim removed 1 base at V and 15 bases at J, leaving 9 bases unmatched. CDR3: CASSLKGSGGLMFF. In nucleotides, the CDR3 is TGTGCCAGCAGCTTAAAGGGTAGCGGGGGGTTGATGTTCTTC.

This CDR3 reads CASSPRGRTSTDTQYF. For the CDR3, the DNA is TGTGCCAGCAGCCCTAGGGGCAGAACTAGCACAGATACGCAGTATTTT. V is TRBV7-6 and J is TRBJ2-3, with D tentatively TRBD1 (5 bases). The CDR3 consists of 16 residues. Germline loops: CDR1 SGHVS, CDR2 FNYEAQ. Trimming pared 5 bases from V and 0 bases from J, leaving 15 bases between.

Details on this clone: Relative to the germline gene, one junction end is altered; a read error may explain this. The chain links TRBV29-1 to TRBJ2-5; TRBD1 is a possible D gene (6 bases). The V gene's germline CDR1 is SQVTM and CDR2 ANQGSEA. CDR3 size: 13 residues. CDR3 sequence (DNA): TGCAGCGTTGCCCGACGGACAGTAAATCGTGCGGACTTC. Translating it yields CSVARRTVNRADF.

The chain has TRBV30 and TRBJ2-1, with 7 bases identical to TRBD1. Germline V gene data show CDR1 as GTSNPN and CDR2 as SVGIG (reference sequence). Unmatched junction bases numbered 9, after V lost 4 bases and J lost 6 bases. This CDR3 spans 14 amino acids. The CDR3 DNA follows: TGTGCCTGGATCTTAGGGGGCCACAGCAATGAGCAGTTCTTC. It yields the protein CAWILGGHSNEQFF.

The genes are TRBV28 and TRBJ2-4; TRBD1 agrees at 10 bases. Germline V lookup: CDR1 MDHEN, CDR2 SYDVKM. This CDR3 has 16 amino acids. The J segment lost 3 bases and the V segment lost 2 bases, leaving 4 bases of the junction unmatched. The CDR3 is CASSLRTGGGKNIQYF. The CDR3, as DNA: TGTGCCAGCAGTTTAAGGACAGGGGGAGGCAAAAACATTCAGTACTTC.

V is TRBV19 and J is TRBJ1-1; D unclear. The CDR3 loop spans 13 amino acids. The V and J ends lost 9 bases and 0 bases respectively, with 11 bases between them. The V gene's germline CDR1 is LNHDA and CDR2 SQIVND (reference sequence). CDR3 DNA sequence: TGTGCCAGCCATAATACAGTGAACACTGAAGCTTTCTTT. The encoded protein is CASHNTVNTEAFF.

The table lists this clone with a count of one. V and J are TRBV5-4 and TRBJ2-3; 9 nucleotides match TRBD2. In germline, CDR1 is SGHNT, CDR2 YYREEE (reference sequence). The CDR3 spans 16 residues. V dropped 0 bases and J dropped 6; count of bases not matched to a gene: 8. In DNA form, the CDR3 reads TGTGCCAGCAGCTTGGGGGCGGGGGGGCTGGCGGATACGCAGTATTTT. Translated, it gives CASSLGAGGLADTQYF.

V usage is TRBV4-2 and J usage is TRBJ1-2, with 8 bases matching TRBD1. CDR1 is LGHNA and CDR2 is YNFKEQ in the germline V gene. Losses at the gene ends were 0 bases for V and 4 bases for J; bases not matched to a gene: 7. This CDR3 has 16 amino acids. CDR3 region: CASSQDRTGQIYGYTF. CDR3 coding DNA: TGTGCCAGCAGCCAAGATCGGACAGGGCAGATCTATGGCTACACCTTC.

This clone was picked up a small number of times. The V and J genes are TRBV27 and TRBJ2-7; 10 bases are shared with TRBD1. V dropped 6 bases and J dropped 1; count of bases not matched to a gene: 3. The CDR3 is 14 amino acids. CDR1 is MNHEY and CDR2 is SMNVEV in the germline V gene (reference sequence). The CDR3 here is CASSGTGASYEQYF. The CDR3 DNA sequence: TGTGCCAGCAGCGGGACAGGGGCGTCCTACGAGCAGTACTTC.

The chain is built from TRBV27 and TRBJ2-7; 7 positions agree with TRBD1. V lost 4 bases and J lost 0; bases outside the gene matches: 3. Germline CDR1 MNHEY, CDR2 SMNVEV (reference sequence). The CDR3 runs to 14 residues. CDR3 DNA sequence: TGTGCCAGCAGTTACAGGGGCAGCTCCTACGAGCAGTACTTC. Translation gives CASSYRGSSYEQYF.

This rearrangement joins TRBV29-1 to TRBJ1-2, with D perhaps TRBD1 (5 bases). Germline CDR1 and CDR2: SQVTM and ANQGSEA. V dropped 5 bases and J dropped 7 bases, with 14 bases sitting between them. The CDR3 has 12 residues. CDR3 sequence reads: CSVTLGRGGYTF. The CDR3 DNA follows: TGCAGCGTTACCCTGGGGAGGGGTGGCTACACCTTC.

The V gene is TRBV18, the J gene TRBJ2-7; D is possibly TRBD1 (6 bases). Trimming stripped 3 bases from V and 2 bases from J, with 14 bases between. From germline, CDR1 is KGHSH and CDR2 LQKENI. This CDR3 spans 15 amino acids. The CDR3 DNA is TGTGCCAGCTCACCTCTTGCAGGGGCCACCTACGAGCAGTACTTC. It codes for CASSPLAGATYEQYF.

The V gene is TRBV2, the J gene TRBJ1-5; D not certain. V dropped 5 bases and J dropped 2 bases, with 22 bases sitting between them. The CDR3 totals 18 residues. Germline-derived CDR1 and CDR2 are SNHLY and FYNNEI. Here the CDR3 reads CASSPRVGSLVGNQPQHF. In nucleotides, the CDR3 is TGTGCCAGCAGTCCTCGGGTAGGCTCTCTGGTGGGCAATCAGCCCCAGCATTTT. Combining the CDR3 with reference TRBV2 and TRBJ1-5 gives the whole variable domain EPEVTQTPSHQVTQMGQEVILRCVPISNHLYFYWYRQILGQKVEFLVSFYNNEISEKSEIFDDQFSVERPDGSNFTLKIRSTKLEDSAMYFCASSPRVGSLVGNQPQHFGDGTRLSIL.

The chain uses TRBV5-8 and TRBJ2-5; D unresolved. Per the germline V gene, CDR1 is SGHTS and CDR2 is YDEGEE. CDR3 size: 13 residues. V was clipped by 0 bases and J by 5 bases, with 8 bases between them. The DNA for the CDR3 is TGTGCCAGCAGCTTGGGTGGGCTGGAGACCCAGTACTTC. Its translation: CASSLGGLETQYF.

The chain recombines TRBV6-6 with TRBJ2-5; 8 bases are a match to TRBD2. The CDR3 length is 15 residues. The J segment lost 5 bases and the V segment lost 8 bases, leaving 13 bases of the junction unmatched. Per germline, CDR1 MNHNY and CDR2 SVGAGI (reference sequence). This CDR3 reads CASGTGGPVFETQYF. CDR3 bases: TGTGCCAGCGGTACGGGGGGGCCGGTGTTTGAGACCCAGTACTTC.

The V gene is TRBV27, the J gene TRBJ2-3; a possible D gene is TRBD2 (6 bases). CDR3 length equals 15 residues. The ends were cut back, 6 bases at V and 4 bases at J, with 17 bases in the middle. Germline assignment: CDR1 MNHEY and CDR2 SMNVEV (reference sequence). The CDR3 sequence is CASSQVGDFPDTQYF. CDR3 in DNA: TGTGCCAGCAGCCAAGTAGGGGACTTCCCAGATACGCAGTATTTT.

The chain combines TRBV5-1 with TRBJ1-2, with TRBD1 matching over 7 bases. Germline CDR1 is SGHRS and CDR2 is YFSETQ. This CDR3 contains 13 residues. The trim removed 2 bases at V and 8 bases at J, leaving 6 bases unmatched. The chain's CDR3 is CASSLQGIEGYTF. CDR3 sequence (DNA): TGCGCCAGCAGCTTACAGGGGATCGAAGGCTACACCTTC.

CDR3 amino acids: CASSLDRARYNEQFF. CDR3 in DNA: TGTGCCAGCAGCTTAGACAGGGCGCGCTACAATGAGCAGTTCTTC. This chain uses TRBV5-4 with TRBJ2-1; TRBD1 aligns across 7 bases. Germline lookup yields CDR1 SGHNT and CDR2 YYREEE (reference sequence). The V gene end was trimmed by 2 bases and the J gene end by 3 bases; junction bases not matched to a gene: 5. There are 15 residues in the CDR3.

The chain combines TRBV7-8 with TRBJ2-5; a weak D match, TRBD1 (6 bases). The V end lost 2 bases, the J end lost 5 bases, and 15 bases lay between the germline ends. The CDR3 runs 15 residues. Germline CDR1 SGHVS, CDR2 FQNEAQ. The CDR3 loop is CASSLLTGTRETQYF. The CDR3 nucleotides read TGTGCCAGCAGCTTATTAACAGGGACGCGGGAGACCCAGTACTTC.

This clone was observed a few times. This sequence joins TRBV6-6 and TRBJ1-3; unclear D gene. Trimming stripped 5 bases from V and 4 bases from J, with 9 bases between. The CDR3 spans 13 residues. Per germline, CDR1 MNHNY and CDR2 SVGAGI (reference sequence). The CDR3 loop reads CASSHIAGNTIYF. The CDR3 region has the DNA TGTGCCAGCAGTCACATAGCGGGAAACACCATATATTTT.

This chain connects TRBV5-6 to TRBJ2-5, with no clear D. CDR1 is SGHDT, CDR2 YYEEEE, per germline. CDR3 length: 15 amino acids. Between the trimmed V and J ends, which lost 1 base and 1 base, there was a span of 11 bases. Written as DNA, the CDR3 is TGTGCCAGCAGCTTGCCCGACACCCTCCAAGAGACCCAGTACTTC. Residues: CASSLPDTLQETQYF.

The chain joins TRBV3-1 (or the pseudogene TRBV3-2) to TRBJ2-1; TRBD2 might be the D (5 bases). Germline CDR1 LGHDT, CDR2 YNNKEL (reference sequence). Trimming left V 0 bases short and J 3 bases short, with 12 bases between. The CDR3 sequence is 16 residues long. The DNA of the CDR3 is TGTGCCAGCAGCCAAGATACGGGGAGATACTACAATGAGCAGTTCTTC. It encodes CASSQDTGRYYNEQFF.

The gene calls are TRBV11-2 and TRBJ2-3; D is uncertain. The V end was cut by 1 base, the J end by 0 bases, with 11 bases between. Per the germline V gene, CDR1 is SGHAT and CDR2 is FQNNGV. This CDR3 contains 16 residues. CDR3 nucleotides: TGTGCCAGCAGCTTAGGAGTCCGTCGTAGCACAGATACGCAGTATTTT. It encodes CASSLGVRRSTDTQYF.

This clone was observed a few times. The chain links TRBV21-1 to TRBJ2-7; no DNA check was done on the table's D call, TRBD2. TRBV21-1 is described as a pseudogene. The CDR3 runs to 16 residues. CDR3 protein: CASGRAGGVGLYEQYF. CDR3 in DNA: TGTGCCAGCGGAAGGGCCGGGGGGGTAGGTTTGTACGAGCAGTACTTC.

The chain has TRBV10-3 and TRBJ1-4, with 10 bases identical to TRBD1. This CDR3 is built from 15 residues. Germline CDR1 reads ENHRY; CDR2 reads SYGVKD. J gave up 4 bases and V 4 bases, and 3 bases lay outside the gene matches. The CDR3 nucleotides are TGTGCCATCAGTGTCGGACAGGGGGTTAATGAAAAACTGTTTTTT. This gives the protein CAISVGQGVNEKLFF.

This chain links TRBV5-4 with TRBJ2-3; 13 bases agree with TRBD2. V was clipped by 0 bases and J by 0 bases; unmatched bases: 7. Per the germline V gene, CDR1 is SGHNT and CDR2 is YYREEE (reference sequence). The length of the CDR3 is 19 residues. The chain's CDR3 is CASSLGMTSGGTSTDTQYF. The CDR3 nucleotides read TGTGCCAGCAGCTTGGGGATGACTAGCGGGGGGACTAGCACAGATACGCAGTATTTT.